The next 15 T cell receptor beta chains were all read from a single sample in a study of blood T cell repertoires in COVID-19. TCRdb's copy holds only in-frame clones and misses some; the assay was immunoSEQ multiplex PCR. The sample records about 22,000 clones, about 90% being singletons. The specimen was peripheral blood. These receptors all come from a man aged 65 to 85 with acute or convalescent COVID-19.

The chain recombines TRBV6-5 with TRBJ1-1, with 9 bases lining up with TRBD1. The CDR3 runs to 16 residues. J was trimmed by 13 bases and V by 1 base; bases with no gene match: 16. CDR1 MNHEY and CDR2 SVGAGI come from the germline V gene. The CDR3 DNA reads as TGTGCCAGCAGTTACTTCGTCGGGACAGGGCCTACCGGGTTTTTCTTT. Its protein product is CASSYFVGTGPTGFFF.

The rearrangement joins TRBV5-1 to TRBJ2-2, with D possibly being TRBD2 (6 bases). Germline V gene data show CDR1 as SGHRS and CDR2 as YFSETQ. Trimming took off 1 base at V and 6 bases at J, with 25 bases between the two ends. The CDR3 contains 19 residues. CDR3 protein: CASSLNVVRGSGRPGELFF. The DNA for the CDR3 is TGCGCCAGCAGCTTGAACGTCGTCCGGGGCAGCGGGCGACCCGGGGAGCTGTTTTTT.

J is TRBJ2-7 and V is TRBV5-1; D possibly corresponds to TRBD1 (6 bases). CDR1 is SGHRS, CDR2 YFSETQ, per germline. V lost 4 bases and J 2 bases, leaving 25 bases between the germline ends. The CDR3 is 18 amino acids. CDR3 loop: CASSPGVQGLVGAYEQYF. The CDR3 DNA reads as TGCGCCAGCAGCCCGGGTGTGCAGGGGTTAGTAGGGGCCTACGAGCAGTACTTC.

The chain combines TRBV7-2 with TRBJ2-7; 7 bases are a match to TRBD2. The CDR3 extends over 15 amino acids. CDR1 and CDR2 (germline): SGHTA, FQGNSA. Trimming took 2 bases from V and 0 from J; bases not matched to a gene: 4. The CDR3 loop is CASSLNLAVSYEQYF. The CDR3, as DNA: TGTGCCAGCAGCTTAAACCTAGCGGTCTCCTACGAGCAGTACTTC.

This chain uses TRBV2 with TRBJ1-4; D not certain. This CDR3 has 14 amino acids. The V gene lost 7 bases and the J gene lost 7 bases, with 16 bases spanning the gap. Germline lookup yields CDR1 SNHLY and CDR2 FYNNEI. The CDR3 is CASKRSGSSEKLFF. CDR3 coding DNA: TGTGCCAGCAAAAGGTCGGGGAGTAGTGAAAAACTGTTTTTT.

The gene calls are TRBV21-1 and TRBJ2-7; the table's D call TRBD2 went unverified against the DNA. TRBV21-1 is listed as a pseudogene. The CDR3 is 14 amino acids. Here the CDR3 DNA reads TGTGCCCCCGGGGGGGTAACCAGGTCCTACGAGCAGTACTTC. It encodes CAPGGVTRSYEQYF.

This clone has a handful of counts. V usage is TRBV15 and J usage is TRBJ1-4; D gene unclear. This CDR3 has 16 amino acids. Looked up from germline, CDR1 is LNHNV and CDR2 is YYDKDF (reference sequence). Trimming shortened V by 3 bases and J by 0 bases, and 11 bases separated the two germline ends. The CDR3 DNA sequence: TGTGCCACCAGCAGGACGGCCAGGTCAACTAATGAAAAACTGTTTTTT. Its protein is CATSRTARSTNEKLFF.

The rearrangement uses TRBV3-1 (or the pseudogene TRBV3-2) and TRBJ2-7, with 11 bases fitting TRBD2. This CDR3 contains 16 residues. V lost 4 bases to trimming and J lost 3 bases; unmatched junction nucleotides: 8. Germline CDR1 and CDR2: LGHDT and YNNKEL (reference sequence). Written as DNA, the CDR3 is TGTGCCAGCAGCCCCGGGACTAGCGGCAGACTCTACGAGCAGTACTTC. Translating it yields CASSPGTSGRLYEQYF.

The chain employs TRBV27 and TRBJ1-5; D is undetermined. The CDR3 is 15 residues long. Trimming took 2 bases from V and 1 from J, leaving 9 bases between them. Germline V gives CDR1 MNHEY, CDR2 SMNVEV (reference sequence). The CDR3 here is CASSLRQESNQPQHF. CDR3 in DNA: TGTGCCAGCAGTTTAAGGCAGGAAAGCAATCAGCCCCAGCATTTT.

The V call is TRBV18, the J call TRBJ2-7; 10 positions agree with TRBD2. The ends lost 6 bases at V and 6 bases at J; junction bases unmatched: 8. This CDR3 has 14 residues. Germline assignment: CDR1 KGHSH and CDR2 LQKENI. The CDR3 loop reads CASSSGSGGTEQYF. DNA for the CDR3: TGTGCCAGCTCCTCGGGTAGCGGGGGGACCGAGCAGTACTTC.

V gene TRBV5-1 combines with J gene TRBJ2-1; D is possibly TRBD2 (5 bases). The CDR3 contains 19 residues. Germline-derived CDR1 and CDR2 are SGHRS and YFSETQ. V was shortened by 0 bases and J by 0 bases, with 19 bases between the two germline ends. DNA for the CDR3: TGCGCCAGCAGCTTGGTAGGTGGGAGAGGGTTCGGCTCCTACAATGAGCAGTTCTTC. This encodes CASSLVGGRGFGSYNEQFF.

CDR3 loop: CASSLDRGSDEQYF. Here the CDR3 DNA reads TGTGCCAGCAGCTTAGACAGGGGGTCTGACGAGCAGTACTTC. V and J are TRBV7-2 and TRBJ2-7; 8 positions match TRBD1. Trimming cost V 1 base and J 5 bases; bases outside gene matches: 4. The CDR3 runs 14 residues. Germline CDR1 is SGHTA and CDR2 is FQGNSA.

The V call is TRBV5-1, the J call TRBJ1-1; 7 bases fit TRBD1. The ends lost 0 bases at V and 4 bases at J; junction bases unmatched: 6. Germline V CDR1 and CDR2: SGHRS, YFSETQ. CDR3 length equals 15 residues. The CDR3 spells CASSLASGGGTEAFF. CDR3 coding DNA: TGCGCCAGCAGCTTGGCCTCAGGGGGTGGCACTGAAGCTTTCTTT.

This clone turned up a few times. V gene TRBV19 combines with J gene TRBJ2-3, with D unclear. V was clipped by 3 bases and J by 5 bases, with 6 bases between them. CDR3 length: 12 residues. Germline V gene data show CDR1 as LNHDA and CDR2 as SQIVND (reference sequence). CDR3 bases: TGTGCCAGTAGTATGTCGTTAGATACGCAGTATTTT. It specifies CASSMSLDTQYF.

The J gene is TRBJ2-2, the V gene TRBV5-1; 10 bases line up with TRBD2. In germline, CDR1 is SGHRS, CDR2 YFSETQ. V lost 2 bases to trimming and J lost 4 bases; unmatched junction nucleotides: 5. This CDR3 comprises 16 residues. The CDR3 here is CASSLSSGRSTGELFF. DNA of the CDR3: TGCGCCAGCAGCTTAAGTAGCGGGAGGTCCACCGGGGAGCTGTTTTTT.